This is a list of T cell receptor beta chains from one sample in a study of OX40 agonist ivuxolimab in advanced cancers. Measured with immunoSEQ multiplex PCR; TCRdb has only the in-frame clones, and not every one. Among tens of thousands of clones, around 93% were seen once, and the ten largest hold around 20%. The sequenced sample was CD4+ or CD8+ T cells sorted from blood, obtained in a trial of the OX40 agonist ivuxolimab. Receptors were obtained from an adult with an advanced solid tumor such as melanoma, head and neck, liver or kidney cancer. The CDR3 runs from the conserved cysteine through the conserved F or W. Each record gives: clone size, V gene, CDR3 protein. A clone size is listed for some rows: how often the clone was seen (once, few, many), or a class if it is expanded.

>once|TRBV4-3
CASTGGSGNEQFF
>-|TRBV30
CAWSVQDNQPQHF
>-|TRBV28
CASSFPNQPQHF
>-|TRBV9
CASSATAEAEQYF
>-|TRBV6-5
CASSRYNEQFF
>-|TRBV6-5
CASSTYSNQPQHF
>once|TRBV6-5
CASSYSSGELHNEQFF
>-|TRBV25-1
CASSENRGDQETQYF
>-|TRBV4-1
CASSQARAPGNTIYF
>-|TRBV15
CATSRDWQPQHF
>-|TRBV9
CASSVAGDSGANVLTF
>once|TRBV30
CAWSRVAGYNEQFF
>-|TRBV7-9
CASSSTRGAQYF
>-|TRBV28
CATDYGGNEQFF
>-|TRBV7-2
CASSLKGLTRNQPQHF
>-|TRBV9
CASSVDPDQPQHF